These 7 T cell receptor beta chains originate from one sample sequenced in a study of T cell clusters in autoimmune cytopenias. TRB was amplified from 250 ng of peripheral blood genomic DNA per sample. One tube held mixed TRB-A and TRB-B primer pools for touch-down PCR. TCRdb reprocessed the multiplex PCR reads and reports one entry per CDR3 protein, with no DNA. The table lists 4,600 or so distinct CDR3 sequences. These data also featured in a second study, about T cell repertoires in aging, cancer and after chemotherapy.

Sequenced sample: peripheral blood. These receptors were taken from a human donor in good health.

This chain joins TRBV7-2 and TRBJ2-3; lacking DNA, the TRBD1 call made by TCRdb goes unchecked. This CDR3 region has 13 residues. The V gene's germline CDR1 is SGHTA and CDR2 FQGNSA. The CDR3 is CASAPVNTDTQYF.

By frequency, this clonotype is medium-sized. The chain is built from TRBV19 and TRBJ1-5. Germline-derived CDR1 and CDR2 are LNHDA and SQIVND (reference sequence). This CDR3 has 16 amino acids. The CDR3 loop is CASSFYAQPNNQPQHF.

This clonotype is medium-sized by frequency. CDR3 sequence: CASSRKTVFTDTQYF. This chain uses TRBV6-2 or TRBV6-3 with TRBJ2-3. Germline V CDR1 and CDR2: MNHEY, SVGEGT. The CDR3 is 15 residues long.

Considering frequency, this clonotype is medium-sized. The rearrangement joins TRBV10-3 to TRBJ1-2. The germline gives CDR1 ENHRY, CDR2 SYGVKD. This CDR3 is 12 amino acids long. The CDR3 sequence is CAISEGQDGYTF.

This clonotype registers medium-sized by frequency. This chain links TRBV5-1 with TRBJ2-3; the D call from TCRdb, TRBD1, cannot be confirmed without DNA. Germline V gene data show CDR1 as SGHRS and CDR2 as YFSETQ. The CDR3 extends over 15 amino acids. CDR3 sequence: CASSSRRGKPDTQYF.

This clonotype is deemed medium-sized (0.01 to 0.1%) by its frequency. The chain employs TRBV29-1 and TRBJ1-4; TCRdb gives TRBD1 as the D gene, but with no DNA this cannot be confirmed. CDR1 is SQVTM and CDR2 is ANQGSEA in the germline V gene. The CDR3 runs to 13 residues. The CDR3 is CSVCEPPREKLFF. Variable domain in full (rest from reference TRBV29-1 and TRBJ1-4): SAVISQKPSRDICQRGTSLTIQCQVDSQVTMMFWYRQQPGQSLTLIATANQGSEATYESGFVIDKFPISRPNLTFSTLTVSNMSPEDSSIYLCSVCEPPREKLFFGSGTQLSVL.

Frequency places this clonotype as medium-sized. V and J are TRBV27 and TRBJ1-6; TCRdb calls TRBD1, which cannot be checked without DNA. CDR1 is MNHEY, CDR2 SMNVEV, per germline (reference sequence). This CDR3 has 16 residues. CDR3 residues: CASSLVPDRINSPLHF.